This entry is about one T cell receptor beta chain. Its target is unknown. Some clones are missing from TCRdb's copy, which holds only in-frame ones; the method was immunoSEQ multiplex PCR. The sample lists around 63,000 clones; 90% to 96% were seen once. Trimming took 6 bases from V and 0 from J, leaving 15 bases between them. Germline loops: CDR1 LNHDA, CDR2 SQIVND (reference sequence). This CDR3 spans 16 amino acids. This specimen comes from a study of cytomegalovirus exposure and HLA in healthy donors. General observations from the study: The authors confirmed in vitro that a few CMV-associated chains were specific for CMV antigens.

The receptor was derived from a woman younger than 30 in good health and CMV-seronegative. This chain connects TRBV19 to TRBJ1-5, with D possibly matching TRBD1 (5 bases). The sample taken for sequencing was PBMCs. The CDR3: CASSPWGGNSNQPQHF. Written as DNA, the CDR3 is TGTGCCAGTAGCCCATGGGGCGGGAATAGCAATCAGCCCCAGCATTTT.